Each of the 5 T cell receptor beta chains below was sequenced from the same sample in a study of blood T cells in healthy people across ages. Primed by a sample-barcoded 5' primer and a J-beta primer mix, a second PCR proceeded for 7 to 11 cycles. From the 5' RACE reads, TCRdb called clonotypes with MiXCR, one entry per CDR3 protein. Among 650,000 to 1,000,000 distinct CDR3 sequences listed, roughly 34% were seen once. Material: blood. The receptor source for this set is a young man in good health.

This clonotype was observed a handful of times. The J gene is TRBJ2-4, the V gene TRBV5-5; D gene ambiguous. This CDR3 comprises 16 residues. V lost 0 bases, J lost 0 bases, and 10 bases lay in between. Germline V gives CDR1 SGHKS, CDR2 YYEKEE (reference sequence). This CDR3 reads CASSLGGQIAKNIQYF. In DNA, the CDR3 is TGTGCCAGCAGCTTGGGTGGCCAGATAGCCAAAAACATTCAGTACTTC.

V is TRBV5-1 and J is TRBJ1-1; D uncertain. V shed 5 bases and J shed 1 base, with 18 bases lying between them. CDR1 and CDR2 from the germline V gene are SGHRS and YFSETQ. This CDR3 spans 16 amino acids. CDR3 amino acids: CASSPTIGERNTEAFF. CDR3 nucleotide sequence: TGCGCCAGCAGTCCAACAATCGGGGAAAGGAACACTGAAGCTTTCTTT.

A note on this clonotype: A much larger clone is a single base away; this may be a read error. The chain links TRBV10-3 to TRBJ2-1; D uncertain. Trimming stripped 10 bases from V and 13 bases from J, with 20 bases between. The CDR3 is 12 residues long. The germline CDR1 and CDR2 sequences are ENHRY and SYGVKD. Here the CDR3 DNA reads TGTGCCACCGGAAGCCCAAGAGAGACCCAGTTCTTC. Protein sequence: CATGSPRETQFF.

With respect to this clonotype: A much larger clone differs by one base, so this may be a read error. The chain is built from TRBV6-5 and TRBJ1-4; D is undetermined. V was clipped by 7 bases and J by 3 bases, with 12 bases between them. This CDR3 contains 14 residues. Germline V gene lookup returns CDR1 MNHEY and CDR2 SVGAGI. The CDR3 spells CASNPRMSNEKLFF. The CDR3 nucleotides are TGTGCCAGCAACCCTAGGATGTCTAATGAAAAACTGTTTTTT.

A few counts support this clonotype. J is TRBJ2-3 and V is TRBV20-1, with no clear D. Germline CDR1 reads DFQATT; CDR2 reads SNEGSKA (reference sequence). Trimming shortened V by 6 bases and J by 5 bases, and 15 bases separated the two germline ends. This CDR3 is built from 13 residues. CDR3: CSALWESGDTQYF. DNA for the CDR3: TGCAGTGCCCTCTGGGAATCCGGAGATACGCAGTATTTT.